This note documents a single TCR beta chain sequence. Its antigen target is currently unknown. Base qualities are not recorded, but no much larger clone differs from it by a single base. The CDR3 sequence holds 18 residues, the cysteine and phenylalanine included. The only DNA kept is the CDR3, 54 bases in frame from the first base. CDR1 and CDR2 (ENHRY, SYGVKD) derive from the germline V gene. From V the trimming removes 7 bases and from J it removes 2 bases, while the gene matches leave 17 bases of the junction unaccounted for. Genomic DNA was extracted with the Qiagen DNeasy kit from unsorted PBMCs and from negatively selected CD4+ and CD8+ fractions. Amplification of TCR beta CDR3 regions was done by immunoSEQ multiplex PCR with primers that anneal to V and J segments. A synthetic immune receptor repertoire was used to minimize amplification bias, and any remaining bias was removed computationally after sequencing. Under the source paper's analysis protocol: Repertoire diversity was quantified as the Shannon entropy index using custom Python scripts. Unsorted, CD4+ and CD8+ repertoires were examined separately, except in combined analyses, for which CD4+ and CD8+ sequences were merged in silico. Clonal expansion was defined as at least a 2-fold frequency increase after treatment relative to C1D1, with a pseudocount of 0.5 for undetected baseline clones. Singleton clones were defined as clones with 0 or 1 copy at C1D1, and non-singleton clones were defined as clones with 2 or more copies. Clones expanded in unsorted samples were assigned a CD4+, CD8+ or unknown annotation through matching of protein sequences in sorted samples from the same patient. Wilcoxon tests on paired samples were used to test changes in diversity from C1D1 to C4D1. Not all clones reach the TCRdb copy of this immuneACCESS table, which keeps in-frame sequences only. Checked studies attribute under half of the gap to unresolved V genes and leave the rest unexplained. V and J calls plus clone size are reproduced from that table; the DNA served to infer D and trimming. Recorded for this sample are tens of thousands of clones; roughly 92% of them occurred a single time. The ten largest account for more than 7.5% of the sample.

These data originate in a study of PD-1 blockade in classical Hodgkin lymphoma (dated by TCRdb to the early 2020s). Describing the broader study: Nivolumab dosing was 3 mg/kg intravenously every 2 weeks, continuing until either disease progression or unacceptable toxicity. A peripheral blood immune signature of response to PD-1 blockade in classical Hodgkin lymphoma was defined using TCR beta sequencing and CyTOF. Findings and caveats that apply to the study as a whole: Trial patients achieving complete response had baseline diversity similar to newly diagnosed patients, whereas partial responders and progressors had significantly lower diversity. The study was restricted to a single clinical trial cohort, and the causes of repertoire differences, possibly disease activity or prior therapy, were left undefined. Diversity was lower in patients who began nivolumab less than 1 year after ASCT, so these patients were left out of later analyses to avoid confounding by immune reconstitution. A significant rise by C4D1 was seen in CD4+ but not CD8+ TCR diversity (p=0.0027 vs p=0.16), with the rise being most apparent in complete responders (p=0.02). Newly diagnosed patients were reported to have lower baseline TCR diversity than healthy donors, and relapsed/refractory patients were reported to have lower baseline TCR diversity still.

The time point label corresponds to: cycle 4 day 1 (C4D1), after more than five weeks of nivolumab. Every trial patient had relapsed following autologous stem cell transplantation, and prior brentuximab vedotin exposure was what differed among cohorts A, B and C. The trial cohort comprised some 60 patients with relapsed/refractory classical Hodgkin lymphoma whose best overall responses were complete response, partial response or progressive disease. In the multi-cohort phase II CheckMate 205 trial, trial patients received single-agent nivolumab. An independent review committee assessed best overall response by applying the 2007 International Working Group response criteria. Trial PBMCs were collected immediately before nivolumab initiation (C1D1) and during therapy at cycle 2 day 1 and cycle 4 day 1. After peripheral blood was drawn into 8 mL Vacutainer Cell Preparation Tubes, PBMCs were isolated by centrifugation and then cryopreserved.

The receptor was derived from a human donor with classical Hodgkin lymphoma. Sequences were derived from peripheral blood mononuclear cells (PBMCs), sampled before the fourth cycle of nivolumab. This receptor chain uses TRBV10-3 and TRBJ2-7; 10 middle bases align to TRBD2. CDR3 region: CAITPGGLAGVYPYEQYF. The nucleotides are TGTGCCATCACCCCAGGGGGTCTAGCGGGGGTCTACCCCTACGAGCAGTACTTC.